The 27 T cell receptor beta chains in this list originate from one sample, sequenced in a study of beta chain features in type 1 diabetes. Sequencing targeted expressed TCRB transcripts, as all isolated RNA had been reverse transcribed. This table comes from immunoSEQ multiplex PCR, and its TCRdb copy is limited to in-frame clones, with some not included. Among 450,000 to 550,000 clones, about 30% were seen once, and the ten largest hold around 0.065%. Source material: naive CD4+ T cells from blood. The receptors shown here come from a man aged 18 to 35 in good health.

The table lists this clone with a few counts. This chain joins TRBV12-5 and TRBJ2-1; D is ambiguous. Trimming shortened V by 11 bases and J by 0 bases, and 11 bases separated the two germline ends. Germline V gives CDR1 LGHNT, CDR2 FRNRAP. The CDR3 extends over 13 amino acids. The DNA of the CDR3 is TGTGCTGGTGAGAGGAGCTCCTACAATGAGCAGTTCTTC. Its protein product is CAGERSSYNEQFF.

The gene calls are TRBV4-1 and TRBJ2-5, with 8 bases aligning to TRBD2. The germline gives CDR1 MGHRA, CDR2 YSYEKL. There are 15 residues in the CDR3. The trim removed 4 bases at V and 2 bases at J, leaving 6 bases unmatched. The chain's CDR3 is CASSRILAVQETQYF. DNA for the CDR3: TGCGCCAGCAGCCGGATACTAGCGGTTCAAGAGACCCAGTACTTC.

This clone came up a few times. V is TRBV29-1 and J is TRBJ1-1; D might be TRBD1 (6 bases). This CDR3 has 14 amino acids. V lost 7 bases and J 4 bases, leaving 19 bases between the germline ends. Per germline, CDR1 SQVTM and CDR2 ANQGSEA. CDR3 DNA: TGCAGCGCCGAGGGACACGAGGCCGGCACTGAAGCTTTCTTT. It encodes CSAEGHEAGTEAFF.

In this sample, this clone turned up a few times. The chain combines TRBV7-2 with TRBJ1-2; TRBD1 might be the D (6 bases). V dropped 0 bases and J dropped 2 bases, with 10 bases sitting between them. The CDR3 spans 15 residues. The V gene's germline CDR1 is SGHTA and CDR2 FQGNSA. This CDR3 reads CASSLARTENYGYTF. The CDR3 bases are TGTGCCAGCAGCTTAGCGCGGACAGAGAACTATGGCTACACCTTC. The complete variable domain, with remaining parts taken from reference TRBV7-2 and TRBJ1-2, reads GAGVSQSPSNKVTEKGKDVELRCDPISGHTALYWYRQSLGQGLEFLIYFQGNSAPDKSGLPSDRFSAERTGGSVSTLTIQRTQQEDSAVYLCASSLARTENYGYTFGSGTRLTVV.

For this clone: The sample holds other DNA sequences that translate to the same CDR3. J is TRBJ1-1 and V is TRBV13; 8 bases match TRBD1. Germline assignment: CDR1 PRHDT and CDR2 FYEKMQ (reference sequence). CDR3 length equals 14 residues. J gave up 2 bases and V 6 bases, and 5 bases lay outside the gene matches. CDR3 nucleotide sequence: TGTGCCAGCAGTCGTGACAGGGGAAACACTGAAGCTTTCTTT. Encoded protein: CASSRDRGNTEAFF.

This chain's CDR3 is CASSPRTSGRSEQYF. Written as DNA, the CDR3 is TGTGCCAGCAGCCCCCGGACTAGCGGGAGGAGCGAGCAGTACTTC. This rearrangement joins TRBV9 to TRBJ2-7; TRBD2 agrees at 14 bases. Germline values: CDR1 SGDLS, CDR2 YYNGEE. The CDR3 totals 15 residues. V shed 4 bases and J 6 bases; nucleotides not matched to a gene: 6.

The CDR3 nucleotides are TGTGCCACCAGCAGAGTCCGAGGTGGATGGAGGAAAGAGACCCAGTACTTC. Translating gives CATSRVRGGWRKETQYF. The chain is built from TRBV15 and TRBJ2-5, with a weak D call TRBD2 (5 bases). Germline CDR1 LNHNV, CDR2 YYDKDF (reference sequence). CDR3 length: 17 residues. Between the trimmed V and J ends, which lost 1 base and 3 bases, there was a span of 18 bases. Drawing the rest from reference TRBV15 and TRBJ2-5, the complete variable domain is DAMVIQNPRYQVTQFGKPVTLSCSQTLNHNVMYWYQQKSSQAPKLLFHYYDKDFNNEADTPDNFQSRRPNTSFCFLDIRSPGLGDTAMYLCATSRVRGGWRKETQYFGPGTRLLVL.

The chain carries TRBV7-2 and TRBJ2-5; TRBD2 agrees at 7 bases. The CDR3 runs 16 residues. V was clipped by 1 base and J by 7 bases; unmatched bases: 12. The germline V gene encodes CDR1 SGHTA and CDR2 FQGNSA. For the CDR3, the DNA is TGTGCCAGCAGCTTAGATCTCGGGACGGGGGGTGCGACCCAGTACTTC. Protein product: CASSLDLGTGGATQYF.

As concerns this clone: Other DNA sequences in the sample encode the same CDR3. The rearrangement joins TRBV14 to TRBJ1-2; TRBD1 might be the D (6 bases). The V end lost 1 base, the J end lost 3 bases, and 6 bases lay between the germline ends. In germline, CDR1 is SGHDN, CDR2 FVKESK. This CDR3 contains 13 residues. The CDR3 DNA reads as TGTGCCAGCAGCCAAGGACAGGACTATGGCTACACCTTC. This codes for CASSQGQDYGYTF.

This clone was picked up a small number of times. The chain employs TRBV7-2 and TRBJ2-5; D is perhaps TRBD2 (5 bases). V was trimmed by 5 bases and J by 9 bases, leaving 19 bases between them. The CDR3 runs 14 residues. In germline, CDR1 is SGHTA, CDR2 FQGNSA. CDR3 sequence: CASSLLSAGRAQYF. The CDR3 DNA sequence: TGTGCCAGCAGCCTCCTGAGCGCGGGTAGGGCCCAGTACTTC.

J is TRBJ2-1 and V is TRBV27, with D possibly TRBD2 on 6 matching bases. CDR1 is MNHEY and CDR2 is SMNVEV in the germline V gene (reference sequence). V was shortened by 6 bases and J by 0 bases, with 12 bases between the two germline ends. The CDR3 totals 15 residues. The chain's CDR3 is CASRETSPSYNEQFF. In nucleotides, the CDR3 is TGTGCCAGCAGAGAAACTAGCCCCTCCTACAATGAGCAGTTCTTC.

Only a few counts were recorded for this clone. The rearrangement links TRBV6-6 to TRBJ2-7; D gene uncertain. The CDR3 runs 13 residues. Germline CDR1 reads MNHNY; CDR2 reads SVGAGI (reference sequence). V lost 8 bases to trimming and J lost 2 bases, with 13 bases between them. The CDR3 DNA sequence: TGTGCCAGCGCCCTGGCGATAGCCTACGAGCAGTACTTC. It encodes CASALAIAYEQYF.

The chain carries TRBV6-6 and TRBJ2-1; 9 nucleotides match TRBD2. Germline CDR1 is MNHNY and CDR2 is SVGAGI (reference sequence). CDR3 length: 16 residues. Germline trimming cut 2 bases from V and 0 bases from J; bases unmatched to any gene: 2. The chain's CDR3 is CASSYVAGVSYNEQFF. The DNA of the CDR3 is TGTGCCAGCAGTTACGTAGCGGGAGTCTCCTACAATGAGCAGTTCTTC.

The V and J genes are TRBV6-6 and TRBJ2-5, with unresolved D. Germline CDR1 reads MNHNY; CDR2 reads SVGAGI (reference sequence). The CDR3 covers 14 residues. The V end was cut by 8 bases, the J end by 1 base, with 14 bases between. The CDR3 DNA is TGTGCCAGCCACCTCGGCGGAGCCCAAGAGACCCAGTACTTC. Amino acid sequence: CASHLGGAQETQYF.

The gene calls are TRBV5-6 and TRBJ2-3, with a weak D call TRBD2 (5 bases). Trimming took off 2 bases at V and 0 bases at J, with 13 bases between the two ends. The CDR3 is made up of 16 amino acids. Germline CDR1 and CDR2: SGHDT and YYEEEE. DNA for the CDR3: TGTGCCAGCAGCTTCGTTTCGGGCGGGAGCACAGATACGCAGTATTTT. It translates to CASSFVSGGSTDTQYF.

V gene TRBV5-1 combines with J gene TRBJ2-7, with 8 bases that match TRBD1. The V gene end was trimmed by 2 bases and the J gene end by 3 bases; junction bases not matched to a gene: 4. There are 14 residues in the CDR3. Germline CDR1 and CDR2: SGHRS and YFSETQ. The CDR3 is CASSFGQGGYEQYF. The CDR3, as DNA: TGCGCCAGCAGCTTCGGACAGGGTGGCTACGAGCAGTACTTC.

This sequence joins TRBV10-3 and TRBJ1-2, with D possibly TRBD1 on 5 matching bases. Trimming took off 0 bases at V and 3 bases at J, with 11 bases between the two ends. The germline V gene encodes CDR1 ENHRY and CDR2 SYGVKD. The CDR3 has 15 residues. CDR3: CAISESRDWDYGYTF. The DNA of the CDR3 is TGTGCCATCAGTGAGTCAAGGGACTGGGACTATGGCTACACCTTC.

This rearrangement joins TRBV9 to TRBJ2-6; D is uncertain. Germline CDR1 SGDLS, CDR2 YYNGEE. The germline V and J ends were trimmed by 3 bases and 0 bases, with 13 bases remaining between them. This CDR3 spans 17 amino acids. For the CDR3, the DNA is TGTGCCAGCAGCGCGCTTTCAGGTTCCTCTGGGGCCAACGTCCTGACTTTC. It codes for CASSALSGSSGANVLTF.

This chain connects TRBV6-6 to TRBJ2-4; tentative D call: TRBD2 (5 bases). This CDR3 is 16 amino acids long. Germline loops: CDR1 MNHNY, CDR2 SVGAGI (reference sequence). V lost 6 bases to trimming and J lost 0 bases, with 15 bases between them. The CDR3 spells CASSRRVALAKNIQYF. CDR3 bases: TGTGCCAGCAGCCGCCGGGTAGCGCTAGCCAAAAACATTCAGTACTTC.

This clone was counted a few times. Other DNA sequences of this sample code for an identical CDR3. The V and J genes are TRBV18 and TRBJ2-1; no reliable D call. Trimming stripped 2 bases from V and 8 bases from J, with 4 bases between. This CDR3 is 11 amino acids long. CDR1 and CDR2 (germline): KGHSH, LQKENI. The CDR3, as DNA: TGTGCCAGCTCACCATCGGATGAGCAGTTCTTC. It codes for CASSPSDEQFF.

This clone was seen more than once but under ten times. This sequence joins TRBV7-3 and TRBJ2-3; D uncertain. This CDR3 comprises 14 residues. V lost 4 bases and J 2 bases, leaving 10 bases between the germline ends. CDR1 is SGHTA and CDR2 is FQGTGA in the germline V gene. As DNA, the CDR3 is TGTGCCAGCAGCTCCAGGCGCGACACAGATACGCAGTATTTT. Translated: CASSSRRDTDTQYF.

This sequence joins TRBV30 and TRBJ2-7; D might be TRBD2 (6 bases). Trimming cost V 0 bases and J 2 bases, with 11 bases left between them. The V gene's germline CDR1 is GTSNPN and CDR2 SVGIG (reference sequence). CDR3 size: 14 residues. In DNA, the CDR3 is TGTGCCTGGAGTGTAATAGCGGTGCCCTACGAGCAGTACTTC. Its protein product is CAWSVIAVPYEQYF.

There are a few counts of this clone. This rearrangement joins TRBV4-3 to TRBJ2-1; TRBD2 aligns across 11 bases. Unmatched junction bases numbered 7, after V lost 0 bases and J lost 6 bases. This CDR3 comprises 17 residues. CDR1 is LGHNA, CDR2 YSLEER, per germline. The CDR3 nucleotides read TGCGCCAGCAGCCAAGATGGGTTGCTAGCGGGAGGCAATGAGCAGTTCTTC. Translation: CASSQDGLLAGGNEQFF.

V is TRBV4-1 and J is TRBJ2-7, with 7 bases identical to TRBD2. The V gene's germline CDR1 is MGHRA and CDR2 YSYEKL. J gave up 1 base and V 4 bases, and 10 bases lay outside the gene matches. The CDR3 extends over 16 amino acids. The DNA for the CDR3 is TGCGCCAGCAGCCTTCGCGGCGCGGGAGCATCCTACGAGCAGTACTTC. This translates into CASSLRGAGASYEQYF.

The DNA for the CDR3 is TGTGCCAGCAGTCCGGGACTAGCGGGAGGTAGAGAGCAGTTCTTC. Amino acid sequence: CASSPGLAGGREQFF. The chain has TRBV13 and TRBJ2-1, with 15 bases matching TRBD2. The CDR3 is 15 amino acids. The germline CDR1 and CDR2 sequences are PRHDT and FYEKMQ (reference sequence). The junction had 7 bases not matched to a gene; V was cut back by 6 bases and J by 10 bases.

This clone was seen only a few times. Other DNA variants within this sample encode the same CDR3. The chain joins TRBV30 to TRBJ1-4, with D perhaps matching TRBD1 (5 bases). The CDR3 is 13 amino acids. Deletions cut 4 bases from V and 0 bases from J, with 6 bases between. Germline CDR1 is GTSNPN and CDR2 is SVGIG (reference sequence). The CDR3 DNA reads TGTGCCTGGACGGGGCCAACTAATGAAAAACTGTTTTTT. It codes for CAWTGPTNEKLFF. Supplemented by reference TRBV30 and TRBJ1-4, the full variable domain reads SQTIHQWPATLVQPVGSPLSLECTVEGTSNPNLYWYRQAAGRGLQLLFYSVGIGQISSEVPQNLSASRPQDRQFILSSKKLLLSDSGFYLCAWTGPTNEKLFFGSGTQLSVL.

In this sample, this clone turned up a few times. The chain employs TRBV30 and TRBJ2-7, with D perhaps matching TRBD2 (5 bases). There are 12 residues in the CDR3. V was cut by 4 bases and J by 3 bases, with 10 bases left in between. The germline CDR1 and CDR2 sequences are GTSNPN and SVGIG (reference sequence). CDR3 loop: CAWKSGGYEQYF. In DNA form, the CDR3 reads TGTGCCTGGAAAAGCGGCGGCTACGAGCAGTACTTC.